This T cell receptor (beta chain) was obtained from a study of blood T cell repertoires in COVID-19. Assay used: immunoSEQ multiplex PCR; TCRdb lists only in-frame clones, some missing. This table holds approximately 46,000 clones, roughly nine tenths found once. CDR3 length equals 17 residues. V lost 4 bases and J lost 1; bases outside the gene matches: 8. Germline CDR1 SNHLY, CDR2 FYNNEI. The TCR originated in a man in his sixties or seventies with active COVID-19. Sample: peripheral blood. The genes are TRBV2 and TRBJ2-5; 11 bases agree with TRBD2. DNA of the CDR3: TGTGCCAGCAGTGGGAACATAGCGGGGGGGCTCCAAGAGACCCAGTACTTC. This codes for CASSGNIAGGLQETQYF. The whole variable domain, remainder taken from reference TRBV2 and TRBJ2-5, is EPEVTQTPSHQVTQMGQEVILRCVPISNHLYFYWYRQILGQKVEFLVSFYNNEISEKSEIFDDQFSVERPDGSNFTLKIRSTKLEDSAMYFCASSGNIAGGLQETQYFGPGTRLLVL.